This T cell receptor beta chain was identified during a study of molecular identifiers for immune sequencing clone quantification. Study conclusions and caveats: Clonotypes surpassing 20 RNA copies contained over 97% of effector molecules, versus under 1% in naive cells. Sharing of a barcode by identical TCR molecules could cause highly expanded clone sizes to be underestimated.

This clonotype came up many times. Its target is not known. TCRdb re-called the PCR reads with MiXCR, one entry per CDR3 protein. This sample has about 500,000 distinct CDR3 sequences, with about 25% found just once. Sequenced input: naive CD8+ T cells from blood, with Jurkat cell RNA spiked in. Documented subset: FACS-sorted CD8+CD4-CCR7+CD45RA+ naive T cells. This TCR was sampled from a human donor in good health. Some libraries in this study had Jurkat cell RNA spiked in.

In DNA, the CDR3 is TGTGCCAGCAGCCCTGGTCTTAGCGTGGTTGCAGATACGCAGTATTTT. Translation gives CASSPGLSVVADTQYF. This chain uses TRBV13 with TRBJ2-3, with a possible D match to TRBD2 (5 bases). Germline lookup yields CDR1 PRHDT and CDR2 FYEKMQ (reference sequence). The CDR3 has 16 amino acids. Trimming stripped 5 bases from V and 4 bases from J, with 19 bases between.